The 12 T cell receptor beta chains listed next were all sequenced from one sample in a study of identical twins. TCRdb reprocessed the 5' RACE reads via MiXCR and lists one record per CDR3 protein. This repertoire shows around 250,000 distinct CDR3 sequences, 6.5% to 9.5% found once; its top ten account for 3%. In addition, the sample was reused for a study of yellow fever vaccine responses in identical twins.

Sequencing used CD8+ T cells sorted from blood. The receptor source for this set is a woman aged 18-29 years in good health.

This clonotype was picked up a small number of times. This chain links TRBV14 with TRBJ2-1; 10 bases are shared with TRBD2. V trimming: 2 bases; J trimming: 9 bases; junction bases outside the gene matches: 7. Germline V gene sequence: CDR1 SGHDN, CDR2 FVKESK. The CDR3 loop spans 15 amino acids. In nucleotides, the CDR3 is TGTGCCAGCAGCCAATACAGCGGGGGGGCCGCTGAGCAGTTCTTC. Its translation is CASSQYSGGAAEQFF.

This clonotype was recorded a few times. The chain combines TRBV29-1 with TRBJ2-3; D might be TRBD2 (6 bases). The CDR3 spans 13 residues. Trimming removed 7 bases at V and 1 base at J, with 12 bases between. Germline CDR1 SQVTM, CDR2 ANQGSEA. This chain's CDR3 is CSALWGGTDTQYF. For the CDR3, the DNA is TGCAGCGCCCTGTGGGGGGGCACAGATACGCAGTATTTT.

The chain joins TRBV4-1 to TRBJ2-3, with TRBD1 matching over 9 bases. The germline CDR1 and CDR2 sequences are MGHRA and YSYEKL. The CDR3 loop spans 17 amino acids. Trimming took 1 base from V and 3 from J; bases not matched to a gene: 8. The DNA for the CDR3 is TGCGCCAGCAGCCAAGTAGGACAGGGGTTAGGGACAGATACGCAGTATTTT. This codes for CASSQVGQGLGTDTQYF.

This clonotype was recorded many times. The chain combines TRBV6-1 with TRBJ2-7; TRBD1 aligns across 10 bases. The CDR3 runs 15 residues. The V segment lost 7 bases and the J segment 6 bases; nucleotides outside the gene matches: 12. The germline V gene encodes CDR1 MNHNS and CDR2 SASEGT. The CDR3, as DNA: TGTGCCAGCACCCTAGACAGGGGGCGCCTGGCCGAGCAGTACTTC. It is translated as CASTLDRGRLAEQYF.

The chain has TRBV5-1 and TRBJ2-2; D may be TRBD1 (5 bases). The V gene's germline CDR1 is SGHRS and CDR2 YFSETQ. V was cut by 0 bases and J by 3 bases, with 21 bases left in between. The CDR3 loop spans 19 amino acids. The CDR3 loop reads CASSLESIKGYLDTGELFF. CDR3 DNA sequence: TGCGCCAGCAGCTTGGAGTCCATAAAGGGGTATTTGGACACCGGGGAGCTGTTTTTT.

This clonotype showed up just a few times. This chain uses TRBV7-9 with TRBJ1-1; 7 bases align to TRBD1. The V gene's germline CDR1 is SEHNR and CDR2 FQNEAQ (reference sequence). V lost 5 bases to trimming and J lost 8 bases; unmatched junction nucleotides: 11. The CDR3 length is 14 residues. The CDR3 loop reads CASSPTSDRIEAFF. CDR3 in DNA: TGTGCCAGCAGCCCAACATCGGACAGGATCGAAGCTTTCTTT.

This rearrangement joins TRBV6-1 to TRBJ2-3, with D possibly being TRBD2 (6 bases). Trimming shortened V by 5 bases and J by 3 bases, and 21 bases separated the two germline ends. Germline lookup yields CDR1 MNHNS and CDR2 SASEGT. The CDR3 extends over 17 amino acids. The CDR3 loop reads CASSPHQSGDETDTQYF. CDR3 in DNA: TGTGCCAGCAGTCCCCACCAGTCGGGGGATGAGACAGATACGCAGTATTTT.

This clonotype was recorded at least ten times. The CDR3 DNA is TGTGCCTCCAGGATAGCGGGGGCCAGCACAGATACGCAGTATTTT. Translated, it gives CASRIAGASTDTQYF. This chain joins TRBV7-8 and TRBJ2-3, with 9 bases aligning to TRBD2. Germline CDR1 is SGHVS and CDR2 is FQNEAQ. The CDR3 is 15 amino acids. The V gene end was trimmed by 11 bases and the J gene end by 0 bases; junction bases not matched to a gene: 9.

The V call is TRBV10-2, the J call TRBJ2-1; 8 nucleotides align to TRBD2. V lost 6 bases to trimming and J lost 0 bases; unmatched junction nucleotides: 16. The CDR3 is 19 amino acids. The V gene's germline CDR1 is WSHSY and CDR2 SAAADI. The CDR3 loop reads CASSSIMREAGSSYNEQFF. CDR3 coding DNA: TGCGCCAGCAGCTCCATTATGCGGGAGGCCGGGAGCTCCTACAATGAGCAGTTCTTC.

The sample holds a few counts of this clonotype. The V call is TRBV12-3 or TRBV12-4, the J call TRBJ1-1; D gene ambiguous. Trimming removed 6 bases at V and 2 bases at J, with 7 bases between. The CDR3 has 12 amino acids. In DNA form, the CDR3 reads TGTGCCAGCAGGGGAGGAAACACTGAAGCTTTCTTT. Amino acid sequence: CASRGGNTEAFF.

This chain uses TRBV29-1 with TRBJ2-3; D tentatively reads TRBD1 or TRBD2 (5 bases each). V gave up 7 bases and J gave up 4 bases, with 18 bases separating them. This CDR3 comprises 14 residues. Germline V lookup: CDR1 SQVTM, CDR2 ANQGSEA. CDR3 coding DNA: TGCAGCGGGTGGGGCCGGGCGGGCGCAGATACGCAGTATTTT. It codes for CSGWGRAGADTQYF.

In this sample, this clonotype turned up many times. This chain uses TRBV6-6 with TRBJ2-7, with D possibly TRBD1 on 6 matching bases. CDR3 length: 11 amino acids. Germline V gene sequence: CDR1 MNHNY, CDR2 SVGAGI (reference sequence). Trimming cost V 11 bases and J 3 bases, with 11 bases left between them. DNA of the CDR3: TGTGCCGGGGGCCAGGGCTACGAGCAGTACTTC. This gives the protein CAGGQGYEQYF.